The sequence of this T cell receptor beta chain was determined in a study of OX40 agonist ivuxolimab in advanced cancers. About the research overall: Ivuxolimab is a fully human IgG2 antibody that activates OX40 (CD134). Points from the study as a whole: There were, on average, more expanded clones in CD8+ T cells than in CD4+.

Sequenced by immunoSEQ multiplex PCR; TCRdb stores in-frame clones only, minus some. The sample lists about 21,000 clones, about 79% occurring once. The V and J ends lost 3 bases and 4 bases, in that order; junction bases with no gene match: 2. The CDR3 has 15 residues. CDR1 is SGHTA, CDR2 FQGTGA, per germline. Details on this clone: The antigen remains undetermined.

Source: CD4+ or CD8+ T cells sorted from blood, taken in a trial of the OX40 agonist ivuxolimab. The source of this sequence is an adult with an advanced solid tumor such as melanoma, head and neck, liver or kidney cancer. The chain combines TRBV7-3 with TRBJ2-3; 12 bases line up with TRBD2. CDR3 residues: CASSFLAGGPDTQYF. The DNA for the CDR3 is TGTGCCAGCAGCTTTCTAGCGGGAGGGCCAGATACGCAGTATTTT.